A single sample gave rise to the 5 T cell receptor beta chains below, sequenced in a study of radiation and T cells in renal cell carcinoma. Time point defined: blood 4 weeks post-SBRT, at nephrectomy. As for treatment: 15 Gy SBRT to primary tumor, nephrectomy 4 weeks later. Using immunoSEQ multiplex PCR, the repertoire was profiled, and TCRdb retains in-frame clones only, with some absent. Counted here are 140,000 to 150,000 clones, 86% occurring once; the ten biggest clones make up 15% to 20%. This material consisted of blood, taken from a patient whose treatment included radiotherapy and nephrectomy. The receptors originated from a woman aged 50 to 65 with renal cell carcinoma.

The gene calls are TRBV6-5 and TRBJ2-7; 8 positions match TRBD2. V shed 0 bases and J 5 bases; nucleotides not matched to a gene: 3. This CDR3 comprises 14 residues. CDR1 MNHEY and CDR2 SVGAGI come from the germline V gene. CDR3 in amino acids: CASSYSQLADEQYF. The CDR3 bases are TGTGCCAGCAGTTACTCCCAACTAGCGGACGAGCAGTACTTC.

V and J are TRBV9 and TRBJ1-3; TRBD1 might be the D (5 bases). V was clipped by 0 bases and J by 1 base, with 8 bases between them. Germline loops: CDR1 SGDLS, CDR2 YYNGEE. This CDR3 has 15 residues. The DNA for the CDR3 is TGTGCCAGCAGCGTAGGGGAGGGGTCTGGAAACACCATATATTTT. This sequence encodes CASSVGEGSGNTIYF.

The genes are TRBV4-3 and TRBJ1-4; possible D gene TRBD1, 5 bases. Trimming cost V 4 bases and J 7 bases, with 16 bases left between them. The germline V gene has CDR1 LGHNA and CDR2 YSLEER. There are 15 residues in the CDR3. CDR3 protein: CASSLSARDREKLFF. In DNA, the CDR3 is TGCGCCAGCAGCCTAAGTGCCAGGGATCGTGAAAAACTGTTTTTT.

The CDR3 here is CSAPYDEQYF. The CDR3 bases are TGCAGTGCTCCTTACGACGAGCAGTACTTC. The chain links TRBV20-1 to TRBJ2-7; D call uncertain. The CDR3 is made up of 10 amino acids. CDR1 and CDR2 (germline): DFQATT, SNEGSKA (reference sequence). Trimming took off 5 bases at V and 5 bases at J, with 7 bases between the two ends.

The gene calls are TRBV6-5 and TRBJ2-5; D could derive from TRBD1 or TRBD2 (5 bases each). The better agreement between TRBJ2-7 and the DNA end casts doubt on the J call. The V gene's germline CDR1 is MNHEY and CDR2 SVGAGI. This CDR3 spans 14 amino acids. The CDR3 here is CASSLGVGTYEQYF. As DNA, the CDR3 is TGTGCCAGCAGTCTGGGGGTAGGGACGTACGAGCAGTACTTC.